This T cell receptor beta chain was recovered during a study of blood T cell repertoires in COVID-19. About the study: There were acute and convalescent COVID-19 samples, and they came from the United States, Italy and Spain.

Only in-frame clones appear in the TCRdb table, and some are missing; sequencing was by immunoSEQ multiplex PCR. The table has 150,000 to 200,000 clones, approximately 80% seen once. This CDR3 is 16 amino acids long. CDR1 is SGHNT and CDR2 is YYREEE in the germline V gene (reference sequence). Trimming cost V 1 base and J 0 bases, with 10 bases left between them. The receptor was derived from a man aged 65 to 79 who had recovered from COVID-19. The V gene is TRBV5-4, the J gene TRBJ2-2; D is unclear. The sample taken for sequencing was peripheral blood. CDR3 nucleotides: TGTGCCAGCAGCTTGTCGTCAACTTCGAACACCGGGGAGCTGTTTTTT. Protein: CASSLSSTSNTGELFF.